These 25 T cell receptor beta chains came from one sample sequenced in a study of response to subunit inactivated influenza vaccine. One entry per CDR3 protein, called by TCRdb with MiXCR from the RT-PCR reads. The sample carries some 800,000 distinct CDR3 sequences, 21% recorded once. Sample: PBMCs from blood, taken approximately 5 days after vaccination. The receptors here all came from a man between 45 and 60 years old who received an inactivated influenza vaccine.

This clonotype has a handful of counts. The chain joins TRBV20-1 to TRBJ2-1; D perhaps matches TRBD2 (6 bases). Trimming removed 1 base at V and 10 bases at J, with 17 bases between. Looked up from germline, CDR1 is DFQATT and CDR2 is SNEGSKA (reference sequence). The CDR3 totals 14 residues. CDR3 DNA sequence: TGCAGTGCTAGAGGGGGAGGCCCCCAGGAGGAGCAGTTCTTC. Translated, it gives CSARGGGPQEEQFF.

The rearrangement joins TRBV18 to TRBJ2-1; D possibly corresponds to TRBD1 (6 bases). This CDR3 region has 13 residues. Germline V gives CDR1 KGHSH, CDR2 LQKENI. The V end was cut by 4 bases, the J end by 8 bases, with 12 bases between. The CDR3 DNA follows: TGTGCCAGCTCACTTGGGACAACCGATGAGCAGTTCTTC. Its protein is CASSLGTTDEQFF.

The V gene is TRBV6-2 or TRBV6-3, the J gene TRBJ2-7; 10 bases fit TRBD1. The CDR3 is 17 amino acids. V lost 2 bases to trimming and J lost 1 base; unmatched junction nucleotides: 8. The germline V gene has CDR1 MNHEY and CDR2 SVGEGT. CDR3 region: CASSYGTGAYLSYEQYF. The CDR3 bases are TGTGCCAGCAGTTACGGGACAGGGGCCTATCTTTCCTACGAGCAGTACTTC.

The chain joins TRBV5-1 to TRBJ1-4, with D uncertain. Per germline, CDR1 SGHRS and CDR2 YFSETQ. V was cut by 4 bases and J by 13 bases, with 17 bases left in between. There are 13 residues in the CDR3. The CDR3 region is CASSGREEGGLFF. The CDR3 nucleotides read TGCGCCAGCAGCGGAAGAGAGGAGGGAGGACTGTTTTTT.

The chain carries TRBV9 and TRBJ2-7; 7 positions agree with TRBD1. The germline gives CDR1 SGDLS, CDR2 YYNGEE. The CDR3 has 14 residues. V was pared by 4 bases and J by 3 bases, with 7 bases of the junction left unmatched. Written as DNA, the CDR3 is TGTGCCAGCAGCCCCTGGACAGGAAGCTACGAGCAGTACTTC. This gives the protein CASSPWTGSYEQYF.

The chain is built from TRBV5-1 and TRBJ2-4; 10 bases are shared with TRBD2. Germline V gene sequence: CDR1 SGHRS, CDR2 YFSETQ. The CDR3 runs to 15 residues. The V segment lost 4 bases and the J segment 5 bases; nucleotides outside the gene matches: 6. The CDR3 loop reads CASSISGGTENIQYF. Here the CDR3 DNA reads TGCGCCAGCAGCATTAGCGGGGGGACCGAAAACATTCAGTACTTC.

The chain couples TRBV6-5 to TRBJ1-2; no firm D call. The CDR3 spans 14 residues. Deletions cut 2 bases from V and 2 bases from J, with 9 bases between. Germline values: CDR1 MNHEY, CDR2 SVGAGI. DNA of the CDR3: TGTGCCAGCAGTTACCTCGGCCCCAACTATGGCTACACCTTC. Translated: CASSYLGPNYGYTF.

This clonotype was observed a few times. This chain connects TRBV7-6 to TRBJ2-1; 8 bases line up with TRBD2. V lost 2 bases to trimming and J lost 10 bases; unmatched junction nucleotides: 13. Germline-derived CDR1 and CDR2 are SGHVS and FNYEAQ. The CDR3 length is 16 residues. The CDR3 DNA reads as TGTGCCAGCAGCTTAAGGGCTTCGGGGACTAGTGACGAGCAGTTCTTC. Its protein product is CASSLRASGTSDEQFF. Complete variable domain (other parts from reference TRBV7-6 and TRBJ2-1): GAGVSQSPRYKVTKRGQDVALRCDPISGHVSLYWYRQALGQGPEFLTYFNYEAQQDKSGLPNDRFSAERPEGSISTLTIQRTEQRDSAMYRCASSLRASGTSDEQFFGPGTRLTVL.

The V and J genes are TRBV12-3 or TRBV12-4 and TRBJ2-7; D perhaps matches TRBD2 (5 bases). The V gene lost 11 bases and the J gene lost 2 bases, with 13 bases spanning the gap. This CDR3 is built from 12 residues. CDR3 in DNA: TGTGCCGGTCCGGGGATGCCCTACGAGCAGTACTTC. Amino acid sequence: CAGPGMPYEQYF.

The table lists this clonotype with a few counts. The genes are TRBV4-3 and TRBJ2-3; maybe TRBD1 (6 bases). Trimming shortened V by 4 bases and J by 0 bases, and 20 bases separated the two germline ends. This CDR3 region has 18 residues. Germline V gives CDR1 LGHNA, CDR2 YSLEER. As DNA, the CDR3 is TGCGCCAGCAGCCGCAAGGGGGAACATCAAACTAGCACAGATACGCAGTATTTT. This codes for CASSRKGEHQTSTDTQYF.

This clonotype appeared a few times. This chain joins TRBV10-3 and TRBJ2-7; D might be TRBD2 (5 bases). This CDR3 has 15 amino acids. The germline gives CDR1 ENHRY, CDR2 SYGVKD. V gave up 0 bases and J gave up 0 bases, with 9 bases separating them. The CDR3 nucleotides read TGTGCCATCAGTGAGTCGCTTGCGGGCTCCTACGAGCAGTACTTC. Translating gives CAISESLAGSYEQYF.

This clonotype was seen more than once but under ten times. The chain has TRBV11-2 and TRBJ2-5, with D perhaps matching TRBD2 (5 bases). The CDR3 sequence is 17 residues long. Germline CDR1 is SGHAT and CDR2 is FQNNGV. V lost 1 base to trimming and J lost 2 bases, with 17 bases between them. As DNA, the CDR3 is TGTGCCAGCAGCTTAGTCGGTAGCGCTAAACTTCAAGAGACCCAGTACTTC. Protein sequence: CASSLVGSAKLQETQYF.

The rearrangement uses TRBV13 and TRBJ2-3; D gene ambiguous. V lost 1 base and J lost 6, with 11 bases in between. Per germline, CDR1 PRHDT and CDR2 FYEKMQ (reference sequence). CDR3 size: 14 residues. CDR3 sequence reads: CASSLATAVDTQYF. Written as DNA, the CDR3 is TGTGCCAGCAGCTTAGCGACGGCGGTGGATACGCAGTATTTT.

The gene calls are TRBV5-1 and TRBJ2-2; 8 bases are a match to TRBD2. The junction had 8 bases not matched to a gene; V was cut back by 4 bases and J by 6 bases. Germline V gene data show CDR1 as SGHRS and CDR2 as YFSETQ. This CDR3 region has 15 residues. CDR3: CASSPREGRAGELFF. In DNA form, the CDR3 reads TGCGCCAGCAGCCCCCGGGAGGGCCGGGCCGGGGAGCTGTTTTTT.

There are a few counts of this clonotype. The rearrangement joins TRBV20-1 to TRBJ1-6; D is uncertain. The germline V and J ends were trimmed by 1 base and 4 bases, with 14 bases remaining between them. The CDR3 sequence is 16 residues long. Germline V gene data show CDR1 as DFQATT and CDR2 as SNEGSKA (reference sequence). CDR3 sequence reads: CSARVGQLAYNSPLHF. The CDR3 DNA follows: TGCAGTGCTAGAGTTGGTCAGCTCGCTTATAATTCACCCCTCCACTTT.

In its sample, this clonotype was seen a few times. The chain carries TRBV4-2 and TRBJ2-1; the D gene is possibly TRBD2 (5 bases). Trimming pared 0 bases from V and 0 bases from J, leaving 12 bases between. The V gene's germline CDR1 is LGHNA and CDR2 YNFKEQ. CDR3 length: 17 amino acids. The CDR3 here is CASSQDPGTSSYNEQFF. As DNA, the CDR3 is TGTGCCAGCAGCCAAGATCCCGGAACTAGCTCCTACAATGAGCAGTTCTTC.

This clonotype was observed a few times. The rearrangement joins TRBV11-1 to TRBJ2-5; TRBD2 might be the D (7 bases). Trimming took 2 bases from V and 4 from J, leaving 23 bases between them. Germline lookup yields CDR1 SGHAT and CDR2 FQDESV (reference sequence). The CDR3 spans 18 residues. This CDR3 reads CASSLSHGWGGRGETQYF. The CDR3 DNA reads TGTGCCAGCAGCTTATCTCATGGCTGGGGGGGCCGAGGAGAGACCCAGTACTTC.

This clonotype was counted ten times or more. The chain carries TRBV20-1 and TRBJ1-2; D is unclear. There are 14 residues in the CDR3. Deletions cut 3 bases from V and 2 bases from J, with 13 bases between. CDR1 is DFQATT, CDR2 SNEGSKA, per germline (reference sequence). The CDR3 bases are TGCAGTGCTAGCGAGGGCAGTTCCAACTATGGCTACACCTTC. Its translation is CSASEGSSNYGYTF.

The CDR3 coding sequence is TGTGCCAGCAGTACCCGGGTCCCGGCGGGCGAGCAGTTCTTC. This sequence encodes CASSTRVPAGEQFF. The chain is built from TRBV12-3 or TRBV12-4 and TRBJ2-1; D possibly corresponds to TRBD2 (5 bases). V was shortened by 5 bases and J by 10 bases, with 18 bases between the two germline ends. CDR3 length: 14 amino acids.

This chain links TRBV28 with TRBJ2-7, with D unresolved. Germline V gene data show CDR1 as MDHEN and CDR2 as SYDVKM. The CDR3 runs to 12 residues. With 6 bases removed from V and 1 base from J, the gap between germline ends came to 7 bases. DNA of the CDR3: TGTGCCAGCAGGCCTAAATCCTACGAGCAGTACTTC. It translates to CASRPKSYEQYF.

There are many counts of this clonotype. The V call is TRBV12-3 or TRBV12-4, the J call TRBJ1-5; D gene uncertain. This CDR3 has 13 residues. Between the trimmed V and J ends, which lost 3 bases and 3 bases, there was a span of 6 bases. The chain's CDR3 is CASSFQSNQPQHF. DNA for the CDR3: TGTGCCAGCAGTTTCCAGTCCAATCAGCCCCAGCATTTT.

At least ten counts were recorded for this clonotype. The rearrangement links TRBV20-1 to TRBJ2-7, with 9 bases matching TRBD2. Germline V gene sequence: CDR1 DFQATT, CDR2 SNEGSKA (reference sequence). This CDR3 is 14 amino acids long. V was pared by 4 bases and J by 1 base, with 5 bases of the junction left unmatched. CDR3 coding DNA: TGCAGTGCTATGGCGACTAGCGGTTCCTACGAGCAGTACTTC. Translating it yields CSAMATSGSYEQYF.

This clonotype was observed a handful of times. V and J are TRBV12-3 or TRBV12-4 and TRBJ1-1, with TRBD1 as a possible D gene (5 bases). The CDR3 extends over 13 amino acids. V shed 6 bases and J shed 1 base, with 9 bases lying between them. CDR3 nucleotides: TGTGCCAGCAGGACCACAGGGAACACTGAAGCTTTCTTT. Its protein product is CASRTTGNTEAFF.

The chain recombines TRBV7-6 with TRBJ2-5; the D is unclear. This CDR3 region has 13 residues. The V end lost 5 bases, the J end lost 4 bases, and 11 bases lay between the germline ends. The germline V gene has CDR1 SGHVS and CDR2 FNYEAQ. CDR3 sequence: CASSLRSRETQYF. The CDR3 DNA sequence: TGTGCCAGCAGCCTTCGCAGCCGAGAGACCCAGTACTTC.

This clonotype was counted only a few times. J is TRBJ2-7 and V is TRBV10-3; 7 bases agree with TRBD1. The germline gives CDR1 ENHRY, CDR2 SYGVKD. The CDR3 consists of 15 residues. V gave up 4 bases and J gave up 3 bases; unmatched junction bases: 9. CDR3 in DNA: TGTGCCATCAGTGGGGACCGGGACAGAAGCTACGAGCAGTACTTC. Translation gives CAISGDRDRSYEQYF.